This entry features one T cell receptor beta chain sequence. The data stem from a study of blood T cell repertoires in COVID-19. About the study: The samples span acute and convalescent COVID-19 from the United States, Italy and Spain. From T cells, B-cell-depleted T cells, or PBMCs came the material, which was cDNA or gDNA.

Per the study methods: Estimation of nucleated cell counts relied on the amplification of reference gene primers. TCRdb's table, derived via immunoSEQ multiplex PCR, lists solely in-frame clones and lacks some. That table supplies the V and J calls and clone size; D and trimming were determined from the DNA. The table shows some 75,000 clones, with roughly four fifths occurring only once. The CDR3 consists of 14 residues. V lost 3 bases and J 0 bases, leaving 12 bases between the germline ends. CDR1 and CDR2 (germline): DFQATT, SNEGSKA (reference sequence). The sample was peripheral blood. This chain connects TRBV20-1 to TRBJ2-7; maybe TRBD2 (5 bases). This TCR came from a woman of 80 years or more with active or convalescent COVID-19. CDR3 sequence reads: CSASRTESSYEQYF. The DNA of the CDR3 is TGCAGTGCTAGTAGGACTGAATCCTCCTACGAGCAGTACTTC.